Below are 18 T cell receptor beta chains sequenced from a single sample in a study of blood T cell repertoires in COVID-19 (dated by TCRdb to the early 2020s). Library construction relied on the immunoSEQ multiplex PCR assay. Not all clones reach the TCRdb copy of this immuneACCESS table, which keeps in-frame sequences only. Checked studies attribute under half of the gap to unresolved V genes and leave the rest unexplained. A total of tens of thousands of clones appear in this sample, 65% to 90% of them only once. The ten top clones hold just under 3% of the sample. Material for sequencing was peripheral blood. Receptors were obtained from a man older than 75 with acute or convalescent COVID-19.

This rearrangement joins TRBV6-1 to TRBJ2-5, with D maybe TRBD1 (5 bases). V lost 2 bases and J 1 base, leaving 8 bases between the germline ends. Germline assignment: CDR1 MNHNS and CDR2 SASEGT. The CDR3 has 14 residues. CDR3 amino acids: CASSEHQGQETQYF. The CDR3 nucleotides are TGTGCCAGCAGTGAACACCAGGGCCAAGAGACCCAGTACTTC.

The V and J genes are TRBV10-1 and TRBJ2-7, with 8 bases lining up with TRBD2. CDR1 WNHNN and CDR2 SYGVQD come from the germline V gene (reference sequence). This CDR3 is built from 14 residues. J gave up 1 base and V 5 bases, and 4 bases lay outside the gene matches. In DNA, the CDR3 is TGCGCCAGCAGTCCTCAGCGGGAGTCCTACGAGCAGTACTTC. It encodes CASSPQRESYEQYF.

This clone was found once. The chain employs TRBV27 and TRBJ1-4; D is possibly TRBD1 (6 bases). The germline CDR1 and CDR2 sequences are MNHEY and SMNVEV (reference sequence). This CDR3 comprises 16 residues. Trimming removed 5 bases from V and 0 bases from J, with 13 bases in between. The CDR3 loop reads CASSPARTATNEKLFF. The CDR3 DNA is TGTGCCAGCAGTCCCGCCCGGACAGCAACTAATGAAAAACTGTTTTTT.

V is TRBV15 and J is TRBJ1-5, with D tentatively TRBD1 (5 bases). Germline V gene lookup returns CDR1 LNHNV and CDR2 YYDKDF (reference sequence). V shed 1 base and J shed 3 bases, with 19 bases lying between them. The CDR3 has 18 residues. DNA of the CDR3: TGTGCCACCAGCAGAGGCGGAGGGGCAGGGACGATCAATCAGCCCCAGCATTTT. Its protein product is CATSRGGGAGTINQPQHF.

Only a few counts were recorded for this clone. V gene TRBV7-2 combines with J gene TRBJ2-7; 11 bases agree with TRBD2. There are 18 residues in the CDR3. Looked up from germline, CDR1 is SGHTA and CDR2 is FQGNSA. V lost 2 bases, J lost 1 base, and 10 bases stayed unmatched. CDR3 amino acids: CASSLKNQGLAASYEQYF. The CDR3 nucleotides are TGTGCCAGCAGCTTAAAAAACCAGGGACTAGCGGCATCCTACGAGCAGTACTTC.

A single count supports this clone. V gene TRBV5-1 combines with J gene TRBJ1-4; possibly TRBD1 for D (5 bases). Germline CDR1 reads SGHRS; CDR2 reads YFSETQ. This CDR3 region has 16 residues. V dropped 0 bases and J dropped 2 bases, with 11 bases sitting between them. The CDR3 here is CASSLAPGFTNEKLFF. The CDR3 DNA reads TGCGCCAGCAGCTTGGCCCCAGGGTTCACTAATGAAAAACTGTTTTTT.

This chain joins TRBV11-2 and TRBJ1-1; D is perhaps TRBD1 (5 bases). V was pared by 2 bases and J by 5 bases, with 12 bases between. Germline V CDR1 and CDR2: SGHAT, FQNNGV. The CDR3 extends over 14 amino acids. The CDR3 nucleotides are TGTGCCAGCAGCTTAAAGCAGGGTAGGACTGAAGCTTTCTTT. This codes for CASSLKQGRTEAFF.

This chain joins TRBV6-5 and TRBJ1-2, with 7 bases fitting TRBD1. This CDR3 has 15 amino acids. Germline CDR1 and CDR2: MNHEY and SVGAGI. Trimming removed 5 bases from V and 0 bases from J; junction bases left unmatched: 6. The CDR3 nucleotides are TGTGCCAGCAGTCCAACCGGGACAGCTAACTATGGCTACACCTTC. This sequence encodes CASSPTGTANYGYTF.

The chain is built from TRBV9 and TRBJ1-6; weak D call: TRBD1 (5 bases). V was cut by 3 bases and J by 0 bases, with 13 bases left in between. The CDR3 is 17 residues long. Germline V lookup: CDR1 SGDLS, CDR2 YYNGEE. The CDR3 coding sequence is TGTGCCAGCAGCGCCACAGGTTCCAGCTCCTATAATTCACCCCTCCACTTT. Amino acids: CASSATGSSSYNSPLHF.

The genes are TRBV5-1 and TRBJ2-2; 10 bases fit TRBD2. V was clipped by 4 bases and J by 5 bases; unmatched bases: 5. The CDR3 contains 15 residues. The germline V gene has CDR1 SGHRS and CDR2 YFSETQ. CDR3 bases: TGCGCCAGCAGCGAACTAGCGGGACAGACCGGGGAGCTGTTTTTT. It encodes CASSELAGQTGELFF.

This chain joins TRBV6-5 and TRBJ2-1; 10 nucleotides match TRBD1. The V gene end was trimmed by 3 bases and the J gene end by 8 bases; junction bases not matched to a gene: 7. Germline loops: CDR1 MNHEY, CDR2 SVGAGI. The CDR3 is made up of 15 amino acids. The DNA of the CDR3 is TGTGCCAGCAGTTATGGGGGACAGGGGAACCATGAGCAGTTCTTC. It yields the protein CASSYGGQGNHEQFF.

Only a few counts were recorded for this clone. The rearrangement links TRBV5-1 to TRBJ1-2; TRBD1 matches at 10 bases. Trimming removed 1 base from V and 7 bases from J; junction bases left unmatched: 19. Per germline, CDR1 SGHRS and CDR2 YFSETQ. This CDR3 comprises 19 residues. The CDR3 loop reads CASSLKFVQLGTGVPGYTF. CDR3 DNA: TGCGCCAGCAGCTTGAAGTTTGTGCAATTAGGGACAGGGGTTCCTGGCTACACCTTC. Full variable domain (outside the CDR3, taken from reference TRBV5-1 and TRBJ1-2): KAGVTQTPRYLIKTRGQQVTLSCSPISGHRSVSWYQQTPGQGLQFLFEYFSETQRNKGNFPGRFSGRQFSNSRSEMNVSTLELGDSALYLCASSLKFVQLGTGVPGYTFGSGTRLTVV.

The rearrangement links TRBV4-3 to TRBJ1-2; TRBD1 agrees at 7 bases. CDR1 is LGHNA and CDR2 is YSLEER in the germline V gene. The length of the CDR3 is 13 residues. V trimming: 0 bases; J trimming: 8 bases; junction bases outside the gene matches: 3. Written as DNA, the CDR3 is TGCGCCAGCAGCCAAGAGAGGACAGGCGGCTACACCTTC. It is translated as CASSQERTGGYTF.

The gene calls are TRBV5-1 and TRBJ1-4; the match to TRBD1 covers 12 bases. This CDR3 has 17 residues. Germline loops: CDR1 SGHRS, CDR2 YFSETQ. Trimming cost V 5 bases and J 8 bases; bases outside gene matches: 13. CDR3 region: CASRASGTGGAGEKLFF. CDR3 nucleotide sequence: TGCGCCAGCAGAGCCTCCGGGACAGGGGGCGCTGGGGAAAAACTGTTTTTT.

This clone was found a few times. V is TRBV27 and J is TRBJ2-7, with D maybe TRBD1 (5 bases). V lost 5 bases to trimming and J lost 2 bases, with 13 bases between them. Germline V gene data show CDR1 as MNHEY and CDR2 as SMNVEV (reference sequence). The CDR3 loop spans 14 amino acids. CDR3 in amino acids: CASSRSDTAYEQYF. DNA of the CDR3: TGTGCCAGCAGTCGTTCGGACACAGCCTACGAGCAGTACTTC.

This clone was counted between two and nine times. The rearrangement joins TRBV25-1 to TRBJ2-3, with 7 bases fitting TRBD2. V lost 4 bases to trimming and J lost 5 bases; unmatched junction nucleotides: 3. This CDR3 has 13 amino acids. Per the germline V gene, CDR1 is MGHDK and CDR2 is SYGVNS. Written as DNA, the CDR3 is TGTGCCAGCAGTGTGTCGGGGGGAGATACGCAGTATTTT. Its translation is CASSVSGGDTQYF.

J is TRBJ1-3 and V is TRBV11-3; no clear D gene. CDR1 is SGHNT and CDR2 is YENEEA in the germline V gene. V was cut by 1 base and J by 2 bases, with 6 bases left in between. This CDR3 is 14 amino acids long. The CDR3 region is CASSLVGAGNTIYF. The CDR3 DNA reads TGTGCCAGCAGCTTAGTCGGGGCTGGAAACACCATATATTTT.

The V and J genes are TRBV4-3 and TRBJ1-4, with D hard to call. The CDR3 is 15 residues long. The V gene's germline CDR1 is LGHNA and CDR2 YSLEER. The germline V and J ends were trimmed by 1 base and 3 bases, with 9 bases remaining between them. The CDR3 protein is CASSQVGVANEKLFF. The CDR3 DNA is TGCGCCAGCAGCCAAGTCGGTGTGGCTAATGAAAAACTGTTTTTT.